In this sample, the clone carrying this T cell receptor beta chain turned up many times. This sample was taken from a study of breast tumors, draining lymph nodes, adjacent tissues. TCRdb used MiXCR to reprocess the multiplex PCR reads, holding one entry per CDR3 protein. The sample includes around 22,000 distinct CDR3 sequences, about 61% of them seen just once. The CDR3 consists of 17 residues. Trimming took 3 bases from V and 1 from J; bases not matched to a gene: 6. In germline, CDR1 is SGHDT, CDR2 YYEEEE. The sample consisted of tumor-adjacent breast tissue. The chain has TRBV5-6 and TRBJ2-3; 12 bases match TRBD2. The clonotype was recovered from a female donor with breast cancer. Some clones in this sample may be carry-over from other donors' samples. As DNA, the CDR3 is TGTGCCAGCAGCTCCTCCCTAGCGGGAGGGGGCACAGATACGCAGTATTTT. Protein sequence: CASSSSLAGGGTDTQYF.